Listed below are T cell receptor beta chains from one sample, sequenced in a study of control samples from healthy donors and cancer patients. Generated by immunoSEQ multiplex PCR, the TCRdb table keeps only in-frame clones and is missing some. The profile shows some 200,000 clones, roughly 94% of them singletons. The material sequenced was blood. These receptors came from a man aged 50-60 years in good health. The CDR3 runs from the conserved cysteine through the conserved F or W. Fields, in order: clone size, J gene, V gene, D gene, CDR3 DNA, CDR3 protein. A D gene is named only where the DNA matches it firmly. Clone sizes are given selectively: once, few, many, or a class where the clone is expanded.

>-|TRBJ1-2|TRBV7-9|-
TGTGCCAGCAGCTTACAGTACTATGGCTACACCTTC
CASSLQYYGYTF
>-|TRBJ2-5|TRBV9|TRBD2
TGTGCCAGCAGCGTTACTAGCGGGGTGCTTCGGGAGACCCAGTACTTC
CASSVTSGVLRETQYF
>-|TRBJ1-4|TRBV5-4|-
TGTGCCAGCAGCTTGTCAGGGGTCCGAGGTCGAGAAAAACTGTTTTTT
CASSLSGVRGREKLFF
>-|TRBJ2-1|TRBV18|-
TGTGCCAGCTCACCACAGCGAATCGCCTACAATGAGCAGTTCTTC
CASSPQRIAYNEQFF
>-|TRBJ1-1|TRBV2|-
TGTGCCAGTCGGCGGGTGAACACTGAAGCTTTCTTT
CASRRVNTEAFF
>-|TRBJ2-3|TRBV7-2|-
TGTGCCAGCAGCAAGGTGGGCCCAGATACGCAGTATTTT
CASSKVGPDTQYF
>-|TRBJ2-6|TRBV5-5|-
TGTGCCAGCAGCTCGTGGACAGTCTCTGGGGCCAACGTCCTGACTTTC
CASSSWTVSGANVLTF
>-|TRBJ2-1|TRBV7-2|TRBD2
TGTGCCAGCAGCTCCATAGCGGGCTCTCCCTACAATGAGCAGTTCTTC
CASSSIAGSPYNEQFF
>-|TRBJ1-5|TRBV4-1|-
TGCGCCAGCAGCCAAGAAGAGGGCAGCGATCAGCCCCAGCATTTT
CASSQEEGSDQPQHF
>-|TRBJ1-2|TRBV6-2/TRBV6-3|TRBD1
TGTGCCAGCAGTTACTCTCCGGGACAGGGGGGCTATGGCTACACCTTC
CASSYSPGQGGYGYTF
>-|TRBJ1-3|TRBV5-4|-
TGTGCCAGCAGCTCTGACATACTACTAGGCACCATATATTTT
CASSSDILLGTIYF
>-|TRBJ1-1|TRBV27|-
TGTGCCAGCACCACTTCAGGTAGGGGCAACACTGAAGCTTTCTTT
CASTTSGRGNTEAFF
>-|TRBJ1-2|TRBV5-6|-
TGTGCCAGCAGCCCGGTTGCCCCTGGTGGCTACACCTTC
CASSPVAPGGYTF
>-|TRBJ1-5|TRBV4-1|-
TGCGCCAGCAGCCAAGATGGGGGGTTTGGCAATCAGCCCCAGCATTTT
CASSQDGGFGNQPQHF
>-|TRBJ1-2|TRBV18|-
TGTGCCAGCTCCCCTACTACGGCGGGGGAAGGCTACACCTTC
CASSPTTAGEGYTF
>-|TRBJ1-1|TRBV6-6|-
TGTGCCAGCAGTTACGACAAAGGGTACACTGAAGCTTTCTTT
CASSYDKGYTEAFF
>-|TRBJ2-5|TRBV11-2|-
TGTGCCAGCAGCTTGGGGCTCAACCAAGAGACCCAGTACTTC
CASSLGLNQETQYF
>-|TRBJ1-4|TRBV19|-
TGTGCCAGTAGTATAGGATTGGGCAGCGTGTTTTTT
CASSIGLGSVFF
>-|TRBJ2-3|TRBV5-1|TRBD2
TGCGCCAGCAGCTTGGCCCCGGGGGGGGGCACAGATACGCAGTATTTT
CASSLAPGGGTDTQYF
>-|TRBJ1-6|TRBV28|-
TGTGCCAGCAGTTCCCGCCCCCCGGGAGTCCTTTATAATTCACCCCTCCACTTT
CASSSRPPGVLYNSPLHF
>-|TRBJ1-3|TRBV9|-
TGTGCCAGCAGCGTAGGTGGAGGGTCTGGAAACACCATATATTTT
CASSVGGGSGNTIYF
>-|TRBJ1-5|TRBV5-8|-
TGTGCCAGCAGCTCTACGGAATTTAGCAATCAGCCCCAGCATTTT
CASSSTEFSNQPQHF
>-|TRBJ2-7|TRBV7-2|TRBD1
TGTGCCAGCAGCAGTCGAACTCCGGGACAGGGCTCCTACGAGCAGTACTTC
CASSSRTPGQGSYEQYF
>-|TRBJ1-1|TRBV5-1|-
TGCGCCAGCAGCCTAACAGGTGCACGCGGGAACACTGAAGCTTTCTTT
CASSLTGARGNTEAFF
>-|TRBJ2-1|TRBV5-1|-
TGCGCCAGCAGCTTCGGCAACAATGAGCAGTTCTTC
CASSFGNNEQFF
>-|TRBJ1-4|TRBV4-1|-
TGCGCCAGCAGCCCGTACCGTGGGGAGGTAGTTGAAAAACTGTTTTTT
CASSPYRGEVVEKLFF
>-|TRBJ2-1|TRBV4-3|-
TGCGCCAGCAGCCACGGCGTTCCCGACTATGAGCAGTTCTTC
CASSHGVPDYEQFF
>-|TRBJ2-7|TRBV14|TRBD1
TGTGCCAGCAGCCATGCTCCCGGGACAGACTACGAGCAGTACTTC
CASSHAPGTDYEQYF
>-|TRBJ2-1|TRBV24-1|TRBD2
TGTGCCACCAGTGATGTGCCCAGCGGGGGGAGAGGCAATGAGCAGTTCTTC
CATSDVPSGGRGNEQFF
>-|TRBJ1-1|TRBV3-1/TRBV3-2|-
TGTGCCAGCAGCCAGGGACGGGCTGAAGCTTTCTTT
CASSQGRAEAFF
>-|TRBJ2-5|TRBV2|-
TGTGCCAGCAAAGAGCAGGGGCGGGTTCAAGAGACCCAGTACTTC
CASKEQGRVQETQYF
>once|TRBJ1-4|TRBV29-1|TRBD1
TGCAGCGTTGGTATAGGGGGCGAAAAACTGTTTTTT
CSVGIGGEKLFF
>-|TRBJ1-2|TRBV24-1|-
TGTGCCACCAGTGATCCCCTTTTATATGGCTACACCTTC
CATSDPLLYGYTF
>-|TRBJ2-1|TRBV3-1/TRBV3-2|TRBD1
TGTGCCAGCAGCCAAGATACCAGACAGGGTGGATACAATGAGCAGTTCTTC
CASSQDTRQGGYNEQFF
>-|TRBJ1-1|TRBV29-1|TRBD1
TGCAGCGTTGAAAGGGGGCGCGAAGCTTTCTTT
CSVERGREAFF
>once|TRBJ2-1|TRBV19|-
TGTGCCAGTAGTATGAACAGCCGGGACAATGAGCAGTTCTTC
CASSMNSRDNEQFF
>few|TRBJ1-2|TRBV28|-
TGTGCCAGCAGTGGGGCCCCAAATTGGGGCTACACCTTC
CASSGAPNWGYTF
>-|TRBJ2-7|TRBV18|TRBD1
TGTGCCAGCTCACCCTCGACAGGGTTCGGGTACGAGCAGTACTTC
CASSPSTGFGYEQYF
>-|TRBJ1-2|TRBV9|-
TGTGCCAGCAGCGTAGGACAGGCTCCTTACTCCGTCAGATACACCTTC
CASSVGQAPYSVRYTF
>-|TRBJ1-2|TRBV7-2|-
TGTGCCAGCAGCCCCGTCACGGGGCAGGGCTACACCTTC
CASSPVTGQGYTF
>once|TRBJ2-3|TRBV5-4|TRBD2
TGTGCCAGCAGCACCGGACTAGCTATGACAGATACGCAGTATTTT
CASSTGLAMTDTQYF
>-|TRBJ1-4|TRBV12-3/TRBV12-4|TRBD1
TGTGCCAGCAGGACAGGGGCTGCTGAAAAACTGTTTTTT
CASRTGAAEKLFF
>-|TRBJ1-1|TRBV5-1|-
TGCGCCAGCAGCTCGGCTGGGACCAACACTGAAGCTTTCTTT
CASSSAGTNTEAFF
>-|TRBJ2-5|TRBV5-1|-
TGCGCCAGCTCTCGGGACTCCCAAGAGACCCAGTACTTC
CASSRDSQETQYF
>-|TRBJ1-1|TRBV24-1|-
TGTGCCACCAGTGATCACACGTCTGAAGCTTTCTTT
CATSDHTSEAFF
>-|TRBJ1-2|TRBV2|-
TGTGCCAGCACCAGGGACCAGGGAGGCTACACCTTC
CASTRDQGGYTF
>-|TRBJ1-2|TRBV10-3|TRBD1
TGTGCCATCAGTGCAACTTCCCAGGGTTGGACAGGGAATGGCTACACCTTC
CAISATSQGWTGNGYTF
>-|TRBJ1-2|TRBV7-2|-
TGTGCCAGCGTCGGTAGGAATTATGGCTACACCTTC
CASVGRNYGYTF
>-|TRBJ1-1|TRBV28|-
TGTGCCAGCAGTTCAAGCCCCGGCAGGGCGGACACTGAAGCTTTCTTT
CASSSSPGRADTEAFF
>-|TRBJ2-5|TRBV27|-
TGTGCCAGCAGTTTAGGGGCAGGTCGAGAGACCCAGTACTTC
CASSLGAGRETQYF
>-|TRBJ2-7|TRBV21-1|-
TGTGCCAGCAGCAAGGGCACCTCCTACGAGCAGTACTTC
CASSKGTSYEQYF
>-|TRBJ1-1|TRBV3-1/TRBV3-2|-
TGTGCCAGCAGCACCCGACTGCTCACTGAAGCTTTCTTT
CASSTRLLTEAFF
>-|TRBJ1-5|TRBV27|TRBD1
TGTGCCAGCAAGACAGGGATTCGGCCCCAGCATTTT
CASKTGIRPQHF